This T cell receptor (beta chain) was identified during a study of cytotoxic CD8 clonotypes in ibrutinib-treated CLL (dated by TCRdb to the early 2020s). Study-wide context: The cohort was composed of some twelve relapsed/refractory and about 15 treatment-naive patients; IGHV unmutated status was identified in some 17 patients. Response samples were taken after a median of about a year on treatment, ranging from roughly 6 to 36 months. Samples averaged roughly 280,000 productive templates and 80,000 to 100,000 productive rearrangements. Cryopreserved peripheral blood mononuclear cells were collected before treatment, at response, and at either disease progression or sustained remission. Partial responses were observed in about 24 patients and complete responses in 2; after a median follow-up of 68 months, remission was maintained in roughly 14 patients and progression was observed in approximately 12. Of the 85 to 95 participants in the trial, 26 had longitudinal samples available. Every remission and progressive disease sample was obtained while ibrutinib was still being received by the patients.

Overall study outcomes, separate from this receptor: Public clonotypes were rare and either shrank or stayed stable during treatment, and the rise in clonality at ibrutinib response reflected expansion of private clonotypes. At ibrutinib response clonality went up, during sustained remission it held steady, and at progression it dropped back toward baseline. Sampling times were not matched between sustained-remission and progressing patients, and lymph node repertoires were not studied. At baseline, clonality was higher than in age-matched healthy donors and showed a strong correlation with circulating CD8+ T-cell counts.

CDR1 and CDR2 are read off the germline V gene as SNHLY and FYNNEI. The CDR3 starts with the cysteine, ends with the phenylalanine, and has 15 residues. Of the read, only the CDR3 DNA is kept; its 45 bases are in frame from base 1. From V the trimming removes 8 bases and from J it removes 5 bases, while the gene matches leave 11 bases of the junction unaccounted for. On this clone: No cognate antigen has been identified for it. Base qualities were left out, and no much larger clone turns up one base away.

Each clonotype received, on average, approximately 9.9x coverage in deep resolution sequencing performed on a MiSeq, where the target depth lay between 1 in 1 million and 1 in 200,000 T cells. The immunoSEQ hsTCRB Kit was used to generate TCR beta libraries. On the study's bioinformatics: ImmunoSEQ Data Assistant and ImmunoSEQ Analyzer were used for data analysis, and V, D and J genes were assigned according to IMGT definitions. Clonality, which ranges from 0 to 1, was calculated by subtracting the normalized Shannon entropy of productive rearrangement frequencies from one. Only overrepresented clonotypes making up at least 0.05% of each patient's repertoire were included in the public clonotype analysis. Some twelve repertoires from age-matched healthy donors, obtained from immuneACCESS, served as clonality controls. In its TCRdb copy, this immuneACCESS table keeps in-frame sequences only and misses some clones. Where compared with another copy, unresolved V genes explain less than half of these, and the others have no known cause. D and trimming were read from the DNA, whereas the V and J calls and clone size are those reported in that table. For this sample there are roughly 110,000 clones; roughly 57% appear just once. The ten largest make up under 45% of the sample.

Reading the label with the study, this specimen's time point is: around 2 years on ibrutinib. For TCR beta library preparation, around 2.1 micrograms of genomic DNA were extracted from the cryopreserved PBMCs. Longitudinal blood samples from CLL patients on ibrutinib monotherapy were analyzed using high-throughput TCR beta sequencing. The patients took part in an open-label, single-center phase 2 trial of ibrutinib monotherapy. The chain couples TRBV2 to TRBJ2-3, with 9 central nucleotides matching TRBD2. The specimen comprised PBMCs, sampled after 24 months of ibrutinib treatment. The sequence derives from a human donor with chronic lymphocytic leukemia. The sequence in DNA is TGTGCCAGCTCTGTGGGGCGGGGGGGCAGAGATACGCAGTATTTT. It is translated as CASSVGRGGRDTQYF.